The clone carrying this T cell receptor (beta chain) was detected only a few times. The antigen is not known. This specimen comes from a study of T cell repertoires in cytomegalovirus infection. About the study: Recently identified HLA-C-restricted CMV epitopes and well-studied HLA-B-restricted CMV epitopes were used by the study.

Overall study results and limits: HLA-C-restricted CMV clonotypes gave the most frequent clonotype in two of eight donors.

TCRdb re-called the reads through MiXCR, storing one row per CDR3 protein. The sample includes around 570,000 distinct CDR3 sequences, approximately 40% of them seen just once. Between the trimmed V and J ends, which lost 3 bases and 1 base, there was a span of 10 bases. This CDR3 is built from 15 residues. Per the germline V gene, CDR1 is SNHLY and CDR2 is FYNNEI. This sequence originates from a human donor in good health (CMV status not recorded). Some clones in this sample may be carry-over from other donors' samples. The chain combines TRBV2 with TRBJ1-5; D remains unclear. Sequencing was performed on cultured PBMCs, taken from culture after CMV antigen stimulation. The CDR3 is CASSDRQRSNQPQHF. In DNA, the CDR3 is TGTGCCAGCAGTGACCGGCAGAGAAGCAATCAGCCCCAGCATTTT.